The entry below describes one T cell receptor (beta chain). Its antigen is not identified. The second PCR ran roughly 7 to 12 cycles with a sample-barcoded 5' primer and J-beta primers. TCRdb re-analysed the 5' RACE reads in MiXCR, keeping a single row per CDR3 protein. The data contain about 680,000 distinct CDR3 sequences, about half of them seen just once; the ten biggest clones take up 30% to 40%. This entry belongs to a study of blood T cells in healthy people across ages. Study-level points and caveats: Higher diversity and more naive CD4+ cells were features of long-lived donors, compared to aged donors.

Each sample yielded at least 6 million isolated PBMCs. The CDR3 runs to 13 residues. Germline loops: CDR1 SGHTA, CDR2 FQGNSA. J gave up 1 base and V 6 bases, and 3 bases lay outside the gene matches. The sample was blood. The gene calls are TRBV7-2 and TRBJ2-7; TRBD1 agrees at 7 bases. This clonotype was sampled from a woman aged 55-70 years in good health. The CDR3 here is CASRSTGSYEQYF. The CDR3 coding sequence is TGTGCCAGCAGGTCGACAGGGTCCTACGAGCAGTACTTC.